The clone carrying this T cell receptor (beta chain) was seen at least ten times. The antigen is unknown. The time point: newly diagnosed GD, antithyroid drugs for less than 3 months. Construction of the TCR library relied on RNA isolated from PBMCs. The source of the sample is a study of regulatory T cells in long-lasting Graves disease. Findings of the study overall: Study of thyroid tissue was not done, with only peripheral blood studied.

According to the study, TCR beta libraries were built with iRepertoire HTBI primers and CDR3-region Arm-PCR. Per the study methods: Across samples, around 60 TRBV and some 15 TRBJ segments were found. TCRdb itself ran the multiplex PCR reads through MiXCR, one entry per CDR3 protein. In this record, the V and J calls reflect TCRdb's handling and not the investigators' own analysis. Of a few hundred thousand distinct CDR3 sequences listed, roughly 12% were seen once; the top ten hold 15% to 20%. The CDR3 is 16 residues long. V was clipped by 7 bases and J by 1 base, with 19 bases between them. Per germline, CDR1 MNHEY and CDR2 SVGEGT. The same data also contributed to another study, on T cells in Graves' hyperthyroidism and ophthalmopathy. As reported in that work: The TCR CDR3 was amplified in a first-round RT-PCR using the HTBI primer set.

J is TRBJ1-1 and V is TRBV6-2 or TRBV6-3; maybe TRBD1 (5 bases). This TCR derives from a woman aged 18-29 years with Graves disease. This specimen consisted of peripheral blood mononuclear cells (PBMCs), obtained at new diagnosis, from a patient treated with antithyroid drugs. The CDR3 DNA reads as TGTGCCAGCACCGACCGGGTAGGGGAAGGGAACACTGAAGCTTTCTTT. Amino acid sequence: CASTDRVGEGNTEAFF.